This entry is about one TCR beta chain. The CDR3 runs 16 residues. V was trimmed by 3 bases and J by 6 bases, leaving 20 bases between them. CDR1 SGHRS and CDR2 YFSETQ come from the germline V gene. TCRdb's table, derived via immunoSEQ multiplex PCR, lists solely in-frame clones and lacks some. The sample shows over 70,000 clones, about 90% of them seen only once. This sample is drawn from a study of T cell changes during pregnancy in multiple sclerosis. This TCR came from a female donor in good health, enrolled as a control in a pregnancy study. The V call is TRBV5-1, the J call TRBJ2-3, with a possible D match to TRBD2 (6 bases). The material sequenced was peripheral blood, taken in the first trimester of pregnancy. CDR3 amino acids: CASSSQGLSLSDTQYF. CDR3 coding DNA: TGCGCCAGCAGCTCTCAGGGACTTTCTCTATCGGATACGCAGTATTTT.